Below are 2 T cell receptor beta chains sequenced from a single sample in a study of glioma-infiltrating T cells. The iRepertoire nested amplicon-rescue multiplex PCR amplified TCR alpha and beta CDR3s from RNA. Each CDR3 protein gets one entry after TCRdb re-called the multiplex PCR reads with MiXCR. The sample carries 300,000 to 400,000 distinct CDR3 sequences, 35% to 45% recorded once. Sequencing was carried out using glioma tissue, nonneoplastic brain tissue, or PBMCs (not recorded which). The source is a human donor with low-grade glioma or glioblastoma, undergoing nonglioma brain surgery, or in good health (not recorded which).

The CDR3, as DNA: TGTGCCAGCAGCCCCCGGGACGCTAACGAGCAGTACTTC. Amino acids: CASSPRDANEQYF. The chain recombines TRBV7-9 with TRBJ2-7, with D perhaps matching TRBD1 or TRBD2 (5 bases each). The CDR3 is 13 residues long. The V end was cut by 5 bases, the J end by 5 bases, with 13 bases between. From germline, CDR1 is SEHNR and CDR2 FQNEAQ (reference sequence). The entire variable domain, with the rest obtained from reference TRBV7-9 and TRBJ2-7, is as follows: DTGVSQNPRHKITKRGQNVTFRCDPISEHNRLYWYRQTLGQGPEFLTYFQNEAQLEKSRLLSDRFSAERPKGSFSTLEIQRTEQGDSAMYLCASSPRDANEQYFGPGTRLTVT.

Ten or more counts support this clonotype. The chain employs TRBV20-1 and TRBJ1-2, with D hard to call. The germline gives CDR1 DFQATT, CDR2 SNEGSKA (reference sequence). With 3 bases removed from V and 6 bases from J, the gap between germline ends came to 8 bases. This CDR3 region has 11 residues. The CDR3 bases are TGCAGTGCTAGTCGTGGGGATGGCTACACCTTC. Residues: CSASRGDGYTF.